The 21 T cell receptor beta chains in this list originate from one sample, sequenced in a study of shared clonotypes between healthy human individuals. Naive CD8 populations comprised CD45RO-negative cells positively selected for CCR7, excluding terminally differentiated effector memory CD45RA+ cells. This table comes from immunoSEQ multiplex PCR, and its TCRdb copy is limited to in-frame clones, with some not included. The sample consists of about 2 million clones, roughly 95% of them appearing once. Source material: naive CD8+ T cells sorted from blood. These receptors originate from a young man in good health.

The chain links TRBV7-9 to TRBJ2-3, with 11 bases lining up with TRBD2. J gave up 2 bases and V 0 bases, and 4 bases lay outside the gene matches. Germline values: CDR1 SEHNR, CDR2 FQNEAQ (reference sequence). The CDR3 runs to 17 residues. CDR3 DNA sequence: TGTGCCAGCAGCTTAGCTCTAGCGGGAGGACTCACAGATACGCAGTATTTT. As protein: CASSLALAGGLTDTQYF.

The CDR3 region is CAGQGQGGTEAFF. The DNA of the CDR3 is TGTGCCGGCCAGGGACAGGGCGGCACTGAAGCTTTCTTT. The gene calls are TRBV10-3 and TRBJ1-1; 9 bases align to TRBD1. The germline V gene encodes CDR1 ENHRY and CDR2 SYGVKD. After removal of 11 bases from V and 4 bases from J, the junction contained 8 bases not matched to a gene. The CDR3 runs 13 residues.

The CDR3 is CASSPGPSGRGRSYEQYF. For the CDR3, the DNA is TGTGCCAGCAGTCCTGGTCCTAGCGGGCGAGGTCGTTCCTACGAGCAGTACTTC. The rearrangement uses TRBV27 and TRBJ2-7; 8 positions match TRBD2. V dropped 5 bases and J dropped 1; count of bases not matched to a gene: 16. Germline values: CDR1 MNHEY, CDR2 SMNVEV (reference sequence). The CDR3 runs to 18 residues.

The chain combines TRBV6-5 with TRBJ1-2; 7 bases match TRBD1. CDR1 MNHEY and CDR2 SVGAGI come from the germline V gene. V shed 0 bases and J 3 bases; nucleotides not matched to a gene: 7. The CDR3 runs 16 residues. The CDR3 loop is CASSYSPKGQDYGYTF. In DNA form, the CDR3 reads TGTGCCAGCAGTTACTCCCCTAAAGGACAGGACTATGGCTACACCTTC.

The count of this clone is one. The rearrangement uses TRBV5-8 and TRBJ1-2; D not resolved. Trimming took 2 bases from V and 8 from J, leaving 19 bases between them. Germline V gene lookup returns CDR1 SGHTS and CDR2 YDEGEE. CDR3 size: 15 residues. The CDR3: CASSFSEGILGGYTF. CDR3 nucleotide sequence: TGTGCCAGCAGCTTCAGTGAGGGAATTTTAGGAGGCTACACCTTC.

This rearrangement joins TRBV6-1 to TRBJ2-1; perhaps TRBD2 as D (5 bases). The CDR3 covers 16 residues. Germline CDR1 reads MNHNS; CDR2 reads SASEGT. The V and J ends lost 1 base and 8 bases respectively, with 18 bases between them. The DNA for the CDR3 is TGTGCCAGCAGTGAAGGGCAATTCGGGGTATTCCATGAGCAGTTCTTC. Translated: CASSEGQFGVFHEQFF.

This chain links TRBV27 with TRBJ1-2; possible D gene TRBD1, 5 bases. The CDR3 length is 15 residues. With 6 bases removed from V and 6 bases from J, the gap between germline ends came to 20 bases. From germline, CDR1 is MNHEY and CDR2 SMNVEV (reference sequence). The CDR3 DNA reads as TGTGCCAGCAGGAGAGGGCAGGGTTGGATGGATGGCTACACCTTC. Its translation: CASRRGQGWMDGYTF.

The J gene is TRBJ2-2, the V gene TRBV6-5, with 8 positions matching TRBD2. The germline V gene encodes CDR1 MNHEY and CDR2 SVGAGI. The CDR3 has 15 amino acids. The V and J ends lost 5 bases and 2 bases, in that order; junction bases with no gene match: 4. CDR3 protein: CASSPAGGNTGELFF. The DNA for the CDR3 is TGTGCCAGCAGTCCGGCGGGGGGAAACACCGGGGAGCTGTTTTTT.

The chain joins TRBV6-5 to TRBJ2-7; 10 nucleotides match TRBD1. Germline V gene data show CDR1 as MNHEY and CDR2 as SVGAGI. This CDR3 has 12 amino acids. With V trimmed by 7 bases and J by 5 bases, 2 bases remained unmatched. The CDR3 is CASKTGGNEQYF. The CDR3 DNA reads as TGTGCCAGCAAGACAGGGGGCAACGAGCAGTACTTC.

The rearrangement links TRBV6-6 to TRBJ1-5; no clear D. Germline-derived CDR1 and CDR2 are MNHNY and SVGAGI (reference sequence). The CDR3 contains 14 residues. The germline V and J ends were trimmed by 1 base and 1 base, with 5 bases remaining between them. This CDR3 reads CASSYWESNQPQHF. The CDR3 nucleotides are TGTGCCAGCAGTTACTGGGAGAGCAATCAGCCCCAGCATTTT.

In its sample, this clone was seen once. V and J are TRBV6-6 and TRBJ2-1, with 12 bases identical to TRBD2. The germline V gene has CDR1 MNHNY and CDR2 SVGAGI (reference sequence). Trimming took 6 bases from V and 10 from J; bases not matched to a gene: 1. The CDR3 is made up of 12 amino acids. The CDR3 nucleotides read TGTGCCAGCAGAGGACTAGCGGGGGAGCAGTTCTTC. Its translation is CASRGLAGEQFF.

V and J are TRBV2 and TRBJ1-4; unclear D gene. Trimming removed 4 bases at V and 8 bases at J, with 11 bases between. This CDR3 has 13 amino acids. Germline-derived CDR1 and CDR2 are SNHLY and FYNNEI. CDR3 DNA sequence: TGTGCCAGCAGTGCGCCGACTGGAGAAAAACTGTTTTTT. Encoded protein: CASSAPTGEKLFF.

The rearrangement uses TRBV13 and TRBJ1-3, with a weak D call TRBD1 (5 bases). The germline CDR1 and CDR2 sequences are PRHDT and FYEKMQ (reference sequence). The CDR3 sequence is 14 residues long. With 1 base removed from V and 3 bases from J, the gap between germline ends came to 7 bases. The CDR3 DNA follows: TGTGCCAGCAGCTTAGAAGGGGATGGAAACACCATATATTTT. Translation: CASSLEGDGNTIYF.

This clone has just one count. The genes are TRBV4-3 and TRBJ2-4; possibly TRBD2 for D (7 bases). This CDR3 is built from 19 residues. Germline V gives CDR1 LGHNA, CDR2 YSLEER. V was pared by 1 base and J by 0 bases, with 19 bases between. The CDR3 here is CASSQATTSGTLAKNIQYF. As DNA, the CDR3 is TGCGCCAGCAGCCAAGCAACCACGAGCGGGACACTAGCCAAAAACATTCAGTACTTC.

The chain combines TRBV9 with TRBJ1-1; D is ambiguous. Germline V gene lookup returns CDR1 SGDLS and CDR2 YYNGEE. The CDR3 runs to 15 residues. V gave up 4 bases and J gave up 0 bases, with 13 bases separating them. CDR3 in DNA: TGTGCCAGCAGCCCAGGCGGGCAACTGAACACTGAAGCTTTCTTT. Its translation is CASSPGGQLNTEAFF.

The rearrangement links TRBV7-6 to TRBJ2-2; a possible D gene is TRBD2 (6 bases). The ends were cut back, 3 bases at V and 5 bases at J, with 13 bases in the middle. The CDR3 is made up of 15 amino acids. Germline CDR1 SGHVS, CDR2 FNYEAQ. The CDR3 loop is CASSFAGSGTGELFF. For the CDR3, the DNA is TGTGCCAGCAGCTTCGCGGGGAGTGGGACCGGGGAGCTGTTTTTT.

V gene TRBV7-8 combines with J gene TRBJ2-7; TRBD1 agrees at 7 bases. From germline, CDR1 is SGHVS and CDR2 FQNEAQ. V lost 5 bases to trimming and J lost 5 bases; unmatched junction nucleotides: 9. The length of the CDR3 is 14 residues. CDR3 region: CASSPYAGTDEQYF. DNA of the CDR3: TGTGCCAGCAGCCCATACGCAGGGACAGACGAGCAGTACTTC.

The chain carries TRBV9 and TRBJ2-2; D may be TRBD1 or TRBD2 (5 bases each). The CDR3 is made up of 17 amino acids. CDR1 is SGDLS, CDR2 YYNGEE, per germline. The V end lost 4 bases, the J end lost 0 bases, and 16 bases lay between the germline ends. CDR3 sequence reads: CASSLWGSVSNTGELFF. Written as DNA, the CDR3 is TGTGCCAGCAGCCTATGGGGGTCAGTCTCGAACACCGGGGAGCTGTTTTTT.

The chain is built from TRBV5-6 and TRBJ2-2; 8 bases agree with TRBD2. Losses at the gene ends were 1 base for V and 6 bases for J; bases not matched to a gene: 5. Per germline, CDR1 SGHDT and CDR2 YYEEEE. The CDR3 has 15 amino acids. CDR3 amino acids: CASSLLAGGSGELFF. The CDR3 nucleotides read TGTGCCAGCAGCTTGCTCGCGGGAGGTTCCGGGGAGCTGTTTTTT.

The chain links TRBV27 to TRBJ2-7; TRBD1 matches 8 bases. CDR1 MNHEY and CDR2 SMNVEV come from the germline V gene (reference sequence). The CDR3 is made up of 14 amino acids. V was pared by 2 bases and J by 6 bases, with 6 bases of the junction left unmatched. The CDR3 region is CASSLNRGSVEQYF. The CDR3 coding sequence is TGTGCCAGCAGTTTAAACAGGGGGTCTGTCGAGCAGTACTTC.

The chain recombines TRBV4-1 with TRBJ1-1, with 7 nucleotides matching TRBD1. The CDR3 is made up of 15 amino acids. CDR1 MGHRA and CDR2 YSYEKL come from the germline V gene. The V gene end was trimmed by 3 bases and the J gene end by 1 base; junction bases not matched to a gene: 5. CDR3 coding DNA: TGCGCCAGCAGCCAGTCACAGGGGAAGAACACTGAAGCTTTCTTT. Protein sequence: CASSQSQGKNTEAFF.